This T cell receptor beta chain came from a study of blood T cell repertoires in COVID-19. Per the original methods: Quantification of nucleated cells was approximated via reference gene primer amplification. Method: immunoSEQ multiplex PCR; TCRdb's copy keeps in-frame clones and lacks some. V, J and clone size derive from that table, while D and trimming were established from the DNA sequence. The repertoire holds more than 150,000 clones, with around 79% as singletons. The CDR3 totals 15 residues. CDR1 and CDR2 (germline): MNHEY, SVGAGI. V was trimmed by 7 bases and J by 0 bases, leaving 12 bases between them.

This TCR was sampled from a man aged 55 to 70 with active or convalescent COVID-19. The specimen sequenced was peripheral blood. This rearrangement joins TRBV6-5 to TRBJ2-2, with a possible D match to TRBD2 (5 bases). The chain's CDR3 is CASNSGNANTGELFF. The CDR3 nucleotides are TGTGCCAGCAACTCCGGGAACGCGAACACCGGGGAGCTGTTTTTT.